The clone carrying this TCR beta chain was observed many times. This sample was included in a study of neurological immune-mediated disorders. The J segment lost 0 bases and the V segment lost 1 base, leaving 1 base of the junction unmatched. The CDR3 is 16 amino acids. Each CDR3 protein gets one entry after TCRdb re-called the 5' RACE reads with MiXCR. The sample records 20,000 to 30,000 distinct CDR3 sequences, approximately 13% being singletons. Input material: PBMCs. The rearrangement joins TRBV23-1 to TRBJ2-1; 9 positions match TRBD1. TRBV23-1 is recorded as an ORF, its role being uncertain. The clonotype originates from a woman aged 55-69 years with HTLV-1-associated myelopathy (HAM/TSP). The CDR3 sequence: CASSQWDRASYNEQFF. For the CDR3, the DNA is TGCGCCAGCAGTCAATGGGACAGGGCCTCCTACAATGAGCAGTTCTTC.